This TCR beta chain originates from a study of patients and donors after allogeneic stem cell transplantation. This clonotype was counted only a few times. TCRdb reprocessed the RT-PCR reads with MiXCR, giving one entry per CDR3 protein. Among about a million distinct CDR3 sequences listed, roughly 18% were seen once. This CDR3 comprises 12 residues. Germline CDR1 reads MNHNS; CDR2 reads SASEGT. V dropped 4 bases and J dropped 7; count of bases not matched to a gene: 3. The origin of this receptor is a human donor who was either an allogeneic HSCT recipient or a stem cell or donor lymphocyte infusion donor (not recorded which). It is not recorded whose cells these are; they may come from a transplant donor. The sequencing input was blood, either unsorted or a sorted T cell fraction (not recorded which). The chain couples TRBV6-1 to TRBJ1-2; 7 bases map to TRBD1. CDR3 bases: TGTGCCAGCAGTGTCAGGGACAGTGGCTACACCTTC. The encoded protein is CASSVRDSGYTF.